This record covers a single TCR beta chain. The sample originates from a study of blood T cell repertoires in COVID-19. Overall study context: PBMCs, B-cell-depleted T cells, or T cells were the source of the cDNA or gDNA that made up the material.

In the source study's methods: Amplification from reference gene primers served as the basis for estimated nucleated cell counts. The assay was immunoSEQ multiplex PCR, and TCRdb's table has in-frame clones only and misses some. V and J calls and clone size are those listed in that table; D and trimming were worked out from the DNA. The sample records about 140,000 clones, around 85% being singletons. Germline V gives CDR1 LNHDA, CDR2 SQIVND (reference sequence). The CDR3 covers 14 residues. After removal of 2 bases from V and 10 bases from J, the junction contained 7 bases not matched to a gene. The TCR sequence derives from a man in his fifties or sixties with acute or convalescent COVID-19. The sequencing sample was made of peripheral blood. The rearrangement links TRBV19 to TRBJ1-4; 7 nucleotides align to TRBD1. CDR3 sequence reads: CASSIPQGDGKLFF. CDR3 nucleotide sequence: TGTGCCAGTAGTATACCCCAGGGGGACGGAAAACTGTTTTTT. Combining the CDR3 with reference TRBV19 and TRBJ1-4 gives the whole variable domain DGGITQSPKYLFRKEGQNVTLSCEQNLNHDAMYWYRQDPGQGLRLIYYSQIVNDFQKGDIAEGYSVSREKKESFPLTVTSAQKNPTAFYLCASSIPQGDGKLFFGSGTQLSVL.